This paragraph covers one T cell receptor (beta chain) sequence. This sample is part of a study of T cell responses to AZD1222 COVID-19 vaccine. Germline CDR1 reads SGHDT; CDR2 reads YYEEEE. This CDR3 has 16 amino acids. V lost 4 bases and J lost 4, with 20 bases in between. Assay used: immunoSEQ multiplex PCR; TCRdb lists only in-frame clones, some missing. This sample yields roughly 100,000 clones, of which 88% are seen a single time; about 2.3% belongs to the top ten. This receptor was obtained from an adult in good health. V and J are TRBV5-6 and TRBJ1-1; D remains ambiguous. The specimen comprised peripheral blood, sampled on day 0 of AZD1222 vaccination. The CDR3 loop is CASSAGSDVALTEAFF. The CDR3 bases are TGTGCCAGCAGCGCCGGCTCTGATGTGGCTCTCACTGAAGCTTTCTTT.